This T cell receptor beta chain was recovered during a study of cytomegalovirus exposure and HLA in healthy donors. The method was immunoSEQ multiplex PCR; TCRdb's version includes in-frame clones alone and lacks a portion of them. The sample lists under 100,000 clones, roughly 95% occurring once. This clone was recorded once. Germline-derived CDR1 and CDR2 are KGHSH and LQKENI. V lost 5 bases, J lost 3 bases, and 13 bases lay in between. The CDR3 contains 14 residues. The genes are TRBV18 and TRBJ2-5, with D perhaps TRBD1 (7 bases). The sequence was obtained from a woman aged 18-35 years in good health and CMV-seronegative. The sequenced sample consisted of PBMCs. CDR3 amino acids: CASSLTRGEETQYF. DNA of the CDR3: TGTGCCAGCTCATTGACCAGGGGGGAAGAGACCCAGTACTTC. Full variable domain (missing parts from reference TRBV18 and TRBJ2-5): NAGVMQNPRHLVRRRGQEARLRCSPMKGHSHVYWYRQLPEEGLKFMVYLQKENIIDESGMPKERFSAEFPKEGPSILRIQQVVRGDSAAYFCASSLTRGEETQYFGPGTRLLVL.